The T cell receptor (beta chain) under discussion was sequenced for a study of blood T cell repertoires in COVID-19. As for the study in general: Sources were T cells, B-cell-depleted T cells, or PBMCs; the material itself was cDNA or gDNA.

With V trimmed by 5 bases and J by 10 bases, 4 bases remained unmatched. In germline, CDR1 is PRHDT, CDR2 FYEKMQ (reference sequence). The CDR3 totals 11 residues. Cohort allocation depended upon clinical history that participants reported. Cohort 3 donors counted as recovered after two negative PCRs, clearance, or resolved symptoms. Using immunoSEQ multiplex PCR, the repertoire was profiled, and TCRdb retains in-frame clones only, with some absent. The sample consists of about 320,000 clones, about 92% of them appearing once. This sequence originates from a man in his sixties who had recovered from COVID-19. This chain uses TRBV13 with TRBJ2-5, with TRBD1 identical over 7 bases. The sequencing input was PBMCs or T cells enriched from blood (not recorded which). The CDR3 DNA reads TGTGCCAGCAGCGTCAGGGGGTTCCAGTACTTC. Translating gives CASSVRGFQYF.